This T cell receptor beta chain appears in the sequencing data of a study of T cells in Graves' hyperthyroidism and ophthalmopathy. About the study: Before any treatment, at initial diagnosis, peripheral blood was collected.

Patients with uncontrolled infections, other autoimmune diseases, pregnancy or lactation were excluded. Based on clinical symptoms, serum thyroxine and TRAb, thyroid ultrasound and orbital computed tomography, diagnoses were reached. Fresh peripheral blood, approximately 10 ml, was the source of the PBMCs. Germline loops: CDR1 MNHEY, CDR2 SMNVEV (reference sequence). V lost 5 bases and J lost 4; bases outside the gene matches: 10. The CDR3 runs 15 residues. The investigators amplified TCR beta CDR3 regions from RNA transcripts. HTBI primers were used for first-round RT-PCR of the TCR CDR3. TCRdb recomputed calls from the multiplex PCR reads with MiXCR, one row per CDR3 protein. The sample consists of 500,000 to 550,000 distinct CDR3 sequences, 20% of them appearing once.

The rearrangement links TRBV27 to TRBJ2-7, with 8 positions matching TRBD1. The sequencing sample was made of blood. This TCR came from a man aged 35 to 55 with Graves' ophthalmopathy. The CDR3: CASSPSGTGLYEQYF. The CDR3 DNA reads TGTGCCAGCAGTCCCTCCGGGACAGGTCTTTACGAGCAGTACTTC.